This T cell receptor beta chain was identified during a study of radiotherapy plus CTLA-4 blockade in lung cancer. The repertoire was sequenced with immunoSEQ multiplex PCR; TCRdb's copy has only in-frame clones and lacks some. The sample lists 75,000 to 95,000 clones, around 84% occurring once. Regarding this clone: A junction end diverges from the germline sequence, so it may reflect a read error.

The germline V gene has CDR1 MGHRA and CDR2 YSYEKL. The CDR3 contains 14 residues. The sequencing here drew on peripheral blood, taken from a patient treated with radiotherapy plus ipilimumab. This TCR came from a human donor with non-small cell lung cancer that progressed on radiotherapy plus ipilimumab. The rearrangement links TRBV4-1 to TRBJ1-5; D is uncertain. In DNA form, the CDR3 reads TGTGCCAGCAGCCAAGAATTAAGCAATCAGCCCCAGCATTTT. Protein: CASSQELSNQPQHF.